Listed below are T cell receptor beta chains from one sample, sequenced in a study of prognosis after radiotherapy for stage I lung cancer. TCRdb redid the calling of the multiplex PCR reads with MiXCR, one entry per CDR3 protein. The data show some 35,000 distinct CDR3 sequences, under 40% seen once. The specimen comprised PBMCs, sampled before or after stereotactic body radiation therapy (not recorded which). All receptors derive from a donor aged 50 or older with non-small cell lung cancer. CDR3s include the opening cysteine and the closing phenylalanine or tryptophan. D genes are given only for firm matches. Clone size is stated in some rows and not others, as once, few, many or a class when expanded.

-,TRBV11-3,TRBJ2-1,-,TGTGCCAGCAGTCAGGACTATGACTCCTACAATGAGCAGTTCTTC,CASSQDYDSYNEQFF
TRBD1,TRBV3-1,TRBJ1-2,many,TGTGCCAGCAGCCAAGATCTTGGGACAGGCCTTTATGGCTACACCTTC,CASSQDLGTGLYGYTF
-,TRBV6-1,TRBJ2-3,many,TGTGCCAGCAGTGAAAAATCGGGGCGCTGGGATACGCAGTATTTT,CASSEKSGRWDTQYF
-,TRBV5-1,TRBJ1-2,once,TGCGCCAGCAGCTTTCATAGTGGACGTCGATCGGATGGCTACACCTTC,CASSFHSGRRSDGYTF
-,TRBV15,TRBJ1-2,-,TGTGCCACCAGCACAGGGAATAGCTACGGCTACATCTTC,CATSTGNSYGYIF
-,TRBV12-3/TRBV12-4,TRBJ1-2,medium-sized,TGTGCCAGCAGTCCAGGACGGAGCTATGGCTACACCTTC,CASSPGRSYGYTF
-,TRBV9,TRBJ1-1,once,TGTGCCAGCAGCGTTGAGCTAACTGAAGCTTTCTTT,CASSVELTEAFF
-,TRBV6-2/TRBV6-3,TRBJ2-7,-,TGTGCCAGCAGTTCCCTTGAGGTGCGGGGTGCCTACGAGCAGTACTTC,CASSSLEVRGAYEQYF
-,TRBV20-1,TRBJ1-1,many,TGCAGTGCAACGACATCTAGGGAAGCTTTCTTT,CSATTSREAFF
TRBD1,TRBV19,TRBJ1-1,many,TGTGCCAGTAGTCCCCAGGGGGGAATCATGAACACTGAAGCTTTCTTT,CASSPQGGIMNTEAFF
-,TRBV12-3/TRBV12-4,TRBJ2-7,-,TGTGCCAGCATTTTAGCAGCACGGGATACGGGCGAGCAGTACTTC,CASILAARDTGEQYF
-,TRBV28,TRBJ1-1,many,TGTGCCAGCAGTTCCAGGCTAGACACTGAAGCTTTCTTT,CASSSRLDTEAFF
TRBD1,TRBV19,TRBJ2-2,many,TGTGCCAGTAGTACAACCGACAGGGAAAGGGCCGGGGAGCTGTTTTTT,CASSTTDRERAGELFF
-,TRBV6-1,TRBJ2-6,-,TGTGCCAGCAGTAGGTTGAATTTACGGACAGCACCTGGGGCCAACGTCCTGACTTTC,CASSRLNLRTAPGANVLTF
-,TRBV6-1,TRBJ1-2,-,TGTGCCAGCAGTGCCATCGTAGGGTGGTTATCCTATGGCTACACCTTC,CASSAIVGWLSYGYTF
-,TRBV9,TRBJ1-6,many,TGTGCCAGCAGCGTAGGGTCAGGGGCAAGCAATTCACCCCTCCACTTT,CASSVGSGASNSPLHF
-,TRBV7-9,TRBJ2-3,once,TGTGCCAGCAGCCCATCACTAATCGCAGATACGCAGTATTTT,CASSPSLIADTQYF
-,TRBV11-2,TRBJ2-4,-,TGTGCCAGCAGCCCCCGAAGGAGGGTGTTGGGGAGCGAAAACATTCAGTACTTC,CASSPRRRVLGSENIQYF